This T cell receptor (beta chain) was sequenced in a study of PD-L1 blockade in urothelial cancer. Background on the study: After treatment start, blood was analyzed at 3 weeks (second dose) and at 6 weeks.

For each patient, 1 to 8 samples were obtained, pretreatment and on-treatment. Study-wide points: In blood sampled pretreatment, TCR clonality below the median predicted better survival.

Trimming took 0 bases from V and 1 from J, leaving 9 bases between them. The CDR3 consists of 15 residues. Germline assignment: CDR1 MGHRA and CDR2 YSYEKL. Concerning this clone: The antigen remains undetermined.

The protocol was immunoSEQ multiplex PCR, while the TCRdb copy is restricted to in-frame clones and leaves out a portion. The data show fewer than 55,000 clones, roughly 78% seen once. The sample here was PBMCs, taken around atezolizumab (anti-PD-L1) treatment. The chain joins TRBV4-1 to TRBJ1-1; D gene ambiguous. This TCR was sampled from a man between 65 and 85 years old with urothelial cancer. CDR3 sequence: CASSQESARNTEAFF. As DNA, the CDR3 is TGCGCCAGCAGCCAAGAGAGCGCCAGGAACACTGAAGCTTTCTTT.